Listed here are 26 T cell receptor beta chains from one sample, sequenced in a study of PD-L1 blockade in urothelial cancer. Time point of the sample: peripheral blood 6 weeks after treatment start. Clones were sequenced by immunoSEQ multiplex PCR, and TCRdb holds only the in-frame ones, with some missing. This sample has more than 40,000 clones, with about 80% found just once. This specimen was PBMCs, taken around atezolizumab (anti-PD-L1) treatment. These receptors all stem from a man aged 60-69 years with urothelial cancer.

The chain carries TRBV5-8 and TRBJ2-2; 7 bases line up with TRBD1. Unmatched junction bases numbered 14, after V lost 6 bases and J lost 3 bases. Germline CDR1 and CDR2: SGHTS and YDEGEE. This CDR3 spans 17 amino acids. In DNA, the CDR3 is TGTGCCAGCAACGCAGCTTGGTTAGGGGGCGACACCGGGGAGCTGTTTTTT. Translation gives CASNAAWLGGDTGELFF.

The V and J genes are TRBV19 and TRBJ2-2, with D unclear. The length of the CDR3 is 15 residues. In germline, CDR1 is LNHDA, CDR2 SQIVND (reference sequence). V lost 5 bases to trimming and J lost 1 base, with 11 bases between them. CDR3 DNA: TGTGCCAGTAGTGACACGCTCGTGAACACCGGGGAGCTGTTTTTT. It translates to CASSDTLVNTGELFF.

This clone showed up just once. The CDR3 region has the DNA TGTGCCAGCAGCCAGGACAGCTACGAGCAGTACTTC. Translating it yields CASSQDSYEQYF. The J gene is TRBJ2-7, the V gene TRBV5-4; D might be TRBD1 (6 bases). V was cut by 4 bases and J by 3 bases, with 8 bases left in between. CDR1 and CDR2 from the germline V gene are SGHNT and YYREEE (reference sequence). The length of the CDR3 is 12 residues.

The chain couples TRBV28 to TRBJ2-5; maybe TRBD2 (7 bases). CDR1 and CDR2 from the germline V gene are MDHEN and SYDVKM. This CDR3 has 18 amino acids. V lost 5 bases, J lost 5 bases, and 27 bases lay in between. CDR3 amino acids: CASSPLRGLADRGETQYF. CDR3 nucleotides: TGTGCCAGCAGTCCATTGCGTGGGCTAGCGGACAGAGGGGAGACCCAGTACTTC. Full variable domain (rest looked up from reference TRBV28 and TRBJ2-5): DVKVTQSSRYLVKRTGEKVFLECVQDMDHENMFWYRQDPGLGLRLIYFSYDVKMKEKGDIPEGYSVSREKKERFSLILESASTNQTSMYLCASSPLRGLADRGETQYFGPGTRLLVL.

The chain couples TRBV18 to TRBJ2-5; TRBD2 agrees at 10 bases. Germline-derived CDR1 and CDR2 are KGHSH and LQKENI. CDR3 length equals 16 residues. V lost 2 bases, J lost 1 base, and 4 bases stayed unmatched. The CDR3 loop reads CASSPGVAGGQETQYF. As DNA, the CDR3 is TGTGCCAGCTCACCAGGGGTAGCGGGGGGCCAAGAGACCCAGTACTTC.

This sequence joins TRBV29-1 and TRBJ1-4; no clear D. Trimming took off 3 bases at V and 8 bases at J, with 13 bases between the two ends. From germline, CDR1 is SQVTM and CDR2 ANQGSEA. The CDR3 is 13 amino acids. CDR3 in amino acids: CSVDYGESEKLFF. The CDR3 region has the DNA TGCAGCGTTGATTACGGGGAAAGCGAAAAACTGTTTTTT.

The CDR3 loop is CASSEGTSGEETQYF. The CDR3 DNA follows: TGTGCCAGCAGCGAGGGGACTAGCGGAGAAGAGACCCAGTACTTC. The chain employs TRBV11-1 and TRBJ2-5, with TRBD2 matching 11 bases. Per the germline V gene, CDR1 is SGHAT and CDR2 is FQDESV (reference sequence). This CDR3 has 15 residues. V lost 5 bases, J lost 3 bases, and 5 bases stayed unmatched.

The chain combines TRBV4-2 with TRBJ2-2, with TRBD2 matching over 11 bases. Unmatched junction bases numbered 6, after V lost 4 bases and J lost 2 bases. The CDR3 contains 17 residues. CDR1 LGHNA and CDR2 YNFKEQ come from the germline V gene. CDR3 loop: CASSRGLAGGNTGELFF. The DNA for the CDR3 is TGTGCCAGCAGCCGCGGGCTAGCGGGGGGAAACACCGGGGAGCTGTTTTTT.

The chain uses TRBV16 and TRBJ2-5; possible D gene TRBD2, 6 bases. V was cut by 2 bases and J by 5 bases, with 15 bases left in between. This CDR3 region has 15 residues. Germline CDR1 reads KGHSY; CDR2 reads FQNENV. The CDR3 here is CASSQGLGGTETQYF. CDR3 bases: TGTGCCAGCAGCCAAGGGCTGGGCGGGACGGAGACCCAGTACTTC.

The chain combines TRBV5-8 with TRBJ2-1; TRBD1 agrees at 10 bases. The CDR3 spans 16 residues. With V trimmed by 1 base and J by 6 bases, 7 bases remained unmatched. Per the germline V gene, CDR1 is SGHTS and CDR2 is YDEGEE. The CDR3 nucleotides are TGTGCCAGCAGCTTGTCGGGGACAGGGGCGTTCAATGAGCAGTTCTTC. This translates into CASSLSGTGAFNEQFF.

Only a few counts were recorded for this clone. The rearrangement joins TRBV2 to TRBJ2-1; 7 bases align to TRBD1. The V gene end was trimmed by 1 base and the J gene end by 0 bases; junction bases not matched to a gene: 3. The germline CDR1 and CDR2 sequences are SNHLY and FYNNEI. The CDR3 loop spans 16 amino acids. DNA of the CDR3: TGTGCCAGCAGTGAAGGCAGGGGGTTCTCCTACAATGAGCAGTTCTTC. Translated: CASSEGRGFSYNEQFF. Combining the CDR3 with reference TRBV2 and TRBJ2-1 gives the whole variable domain EPEVTQTPSHQVTQMGQEVILRCVPISNHLYFYWYRQILGQKVEFLVSFYNNEISEKSEIFDDQFSVERPDGSNFTLKIRSTKLEDSAMYFCASSEGRGFSYNEQFFGPGTRLTVL.

The rearrangement uses TRBV19 and TRBJ1-1; a possible D gene is TRBD1 (5 bases). Germline V CDR1 and CDR2: LNHDA, SQIVND (reference sequence). V was shortened by 9 bases and J by 1 base, with 12 bases between the two germline ends. The CDR3 has 13 amino acids. The CDR3 spells CASVSQGNTEAFF. The CDR3 coding sequence is TGTGCCAGCGTCTCCCAGGGGAACACTGAAGCTTTCTTT.

This rearrangement joins TRBV7-2 to TRBJ2-5, with TRBD2 identical over 7 bases. The CDR3 runs 14 residues. Germline trimming cut 1 base from V and 2 bases from J; bases unmatched to any gene: 1. Germline values: CDR1 SGHTA, CDR2 FQGNSA. The CDR3 DNA sequence: TGTGCCAGCAGCTTAGAGCGGGGACAAGAGACCCAGTACTTC. Protein: CASSLERGQETQYF.

The V call is TRBV2, the J call TRBJ1-1; no firm D call. The germline gives CDR1 SNHLY, CDR2 FYNNEI. The germline V and J ends were trimmed by 4 bases and 2 bases, with 8 bases remaining between them. The CDR3 covers 13 residues. As DNA, the CDR3 is TGTGCCAGCAGTGTTGAGGTCAACACTGAAGCTTTCTTT. Residues: CASSVEVNTEAFF.

The V and J genes are TRBV19 and TRBJ1-5, with 8 nucleotides matching TRBD1. V shed 3 bases and J 7 bases; nucleotides not matched to a gene: 5. There are 14 residues in the CDR3. Per the germline V gene, CDR1 is LNHDA and CDR2 is SQIVND (reference sequence). The CDR3 nucleotides read TGTGCCAGTAGTATCCCTTCAGGGGGCCAGCCCCAGCATTTT. This sequence encodes CASSIPSGGQPQHF. Together with reference TRBV19 and TRBJ1-5, the CDR3 gives the full variable domain: DGGITQSPKYLFRKEGQNVTLSCEQNLNHDAMYWYRQDPGQGLRLIYYSQIVNDFQKGDIAEGYSVSREKKESFPLTVTSAQKNPTAFYLCASSIPSGGQPQHFGDGTRLSIL.

This clone was observed a few times. The chain combines TRBV2 with TRBJ2-7; 11 bases fit TRBD2. V trimming: 7 bases; J trimming: 4 bases; junction bases outside the gene matches: 6. Germline V lookup: CDR1 SNHLY, CDR2 FYNNEI. The CDR3 is 14 residues long. This CDR3 reads CASKVAGGEYEQYF. CDR3 sequence (DNA): TGTGCCAGCAAGGTAGCGGGGGGGGAATACGAGCAGTACTTC.

V is TRBV15 and J is TRBJ2-3; the D gene is possibly TRBD2 (6 bases). The CDR3 has 16 amino acids. CDR1 LNHNV and CDR2 YYDKDF come from the germline V gene (reference sequence). With 5 bases removed from V and 0 bases from J, the gap between germline ends came to 15 bases. CDR3 nucleotide sequence: TGTGCCACCAGCTCGGGACTCCGCCTGAGCACAGATACGCAGTATTTT. The encoded protein is CATSSGLRLSTDTQYF.

This chain connects TRBV19 to TRBJ2-7; 10 nucleotides line up with TRBD1. Germline loops: CDR1 LNHDA, CDR2 SQIVND (reference sequence). This CDR3 is 15 amino acids long. V shed 5 bases, J shed 6 bases, and the junction held 10 bases outside the gene matches. CDR3 in amino acids: CASSPRDRGFAEQYF. The CDR3 DNA reads TGTGCCAGTAGTCCCCGGGACAGGGGATTTGCCGAGCAGTACTTC. Full variable domain (outside the CDR3, taken from reference TRBV19 and TRBJ2-7): DGGITQSPKYLFRKEGQNVTLSCEQNLNHDAMYWYRQDPGQGLRLIYYSQIVNDFQKGDIAEGYSVSREKKESFPLTVTSAQKNPTAFYLCASSPRDRGFAEQYFGPGTRLTVT.

A few counts support this clone. This rearrangement joins TRBV19 to TRBJ1-1; possibly TRBD1 for D (5 bases). CDR1 LNHDA and CDR2 SQIVND come from the germline V gene (reference sequence). CDR3 length equals 12 residues. The V end lost 4 bases, the J end lost 11 bases, and 14 bases lay between the germline ends. The CDR3 DNA is TGTGCCAGTAGTAATAATCCAGGGTACGCTTTCTTT. This gives the protein CASSNNPGYAFF. The complete variable domain, with remaining parts taken from reference TRBV19 and TRBJ1-1, reads DGGITQSPKYLFRKEGQNVTLSCEQNLNHDAMYWYRQDPGQGLRLIYYSQIVNDFQKGDIAEGYSVSREKKESFPLTVTSAQKNPTAFYLCASSNNPGYAFFGQGTRLTVV.

The rearrangement links TRBV19 to TRBJ2-7; 8 bases align to TRBD1. Germline-derived CDR1 and CDR2 are LNHDA and SQIVND (reference sequence). The CDR3 length is 17 residues. V lost 4 bases to trimming and J lost 3 bases; unmatched junction nucleotides: 14. The CDR3 region is CASSSHRDRGYFYEQYF. The CDR3 DNA reads TGTGCCAGTAGTAGCCACAGAGACAGGGGTTATTTCTACGAGCAGTACTTC.

The chain employs TRBV7-9 and TRBJ2-1, with TRBD1 matching over 9 bases. V lost 1 base to trimming and J lost 6 bases; unmatched junction nucleotides: 13. Germline V gene data show CDR1 as SEHNR and CDR2 as FQNEAQ (reference sequence). This CDR3 region has 18 residues. The CDR3 nucleotides read TGTGCCAGCAGCTTAGTTCCCTTTGGGACAGGGAGTGTCAATGAGCAGTTCTTC. This encodes CASSLVPFGTGSVNEQFF.

This chain links TRBV6-1 with TRBJ1-1, with D tentatively TRBD1 (5 bases). The CDR3 totals 14 residues. V lost 3 bases to trimming and J lost 2 bases, with 10 bases between them. Germline-derived CDR1 and CDR2 are MNHNS and SASEGT. The CDR3 here is CASSELGLNTEAFF. In DNA form, the CDR3 reads TGTGCCAGCAGTGAGTTGGGACTTAACACTGAAGCTTTCTTT.

V usage is TRBV5-1 and J usage is TRBJ2-3; 12 bases match TRBD2. Germline V gives CDR1 SGHRS, CDR2 YFSETQ. The CDR3 extends over 16 amino acids. Unmatched junction bases numbered 5, after V lost 0 bases and J lost 6 bases. The CDR3 reads CASSLGTSGVGDTQYF. Here the CDR3 DNA reads TGCGCCAGCAGCTTGGGGACTAGCGGGGTCGGGGATACGCAGTATTTT. Drawing the rest from reference TRBV5-1 and TRBJ2-3, the complete variable domain is KAGVTQTPRYLIKTRGQQVTLSCSPISGHRSVSWYQQTPGQGLQFLFEYFSETQRNKGNFPGRFSGRQFSNSRSEMNVSTLELGDSALYLCASSLGTSGVGDTQYFGPGTRLTVL.

V gene TRBV2 combines with J gene TRBJ1-1; TRBD1 matches at 10 bases. CDR3 length: 14 amino acids. Germline CDR1 is SNHLY and CDR2 is FYNNEI. The V gene end was trimmed by 6 bases and the J gene end by 7 bases; junction bases not matched to a gene: 8. Written as DNA, the CDR3 is TGTGCCAGCAGATCGGGACAGGGGTTGGGTGAAGCTTTCTTT. It is translated as CASRSGQGLGEAFF.

The J gene is TRBJ2-1, the V gene TRBV10-2, with TRBD2 matching 10 bases. V was clipped by 7 bases and J by 5 bases; unmatched bases: 14. This CDR3 region has 17 residues. Germline CDR1 reads WSHSY; CDR2 reads SAAADI. The CDR3 region is CASKPPRTSGEDNEQFF. In DNA form, the CDR3 reads TGCGCCAGCAAACCACCCCGGACTAGCGGTGAAGACAATGAGCAGTTCTTC.

CDR3 in DNA: TGTGCCTGGAGTGTGGGTGACTATAGCAATCAGCCCCAGCATTTT. Translating it yields CAWSVGDYSNQPQHF. J is TRBJ1-5 and V is TRBV30; no firm D call. The CDR3 is made up of 15 amino acids. Germline CDR1 reads GTSNPN; CDR2 reads SVGIG (reference sequence). Trimming stripped 0 bases from V and 0 bases from J, with 9 bases between.